Listed here are 18 T cell receptor beta chains from one sample, sequenced in a study of ipilimumab plus nivolumab after autologous stem cell transplantation listed by TCRdb under 2021. The method was the immunoSEQ multiplex PCR assay. TCRdb holds this immuneACCESS table with in-frame rearrangements only. Some clones are missing; in checked studies, unresolved V genes explain under half, and the rest has no known cause. This sample gives approximately 9,800 clones in total; less than 80% of them show up just once. The ten biggest clones cover around 8.4% of the sample. Specimen: PBMCs, collected in a trial of ipilimumab plus nivolumab as post-transplant consolidation. The origin of the receptors is a male donor with diffuse large B-cell lymphoma.

This clone was recorded once. The genes are TRBV11-2 and TRBJ1-1; possibly TRBD1 for D (6 bases). The CDR3 length is 16 residues. Per germline, CDR1 SGHAT and CDR2 FQNNGV. Trimming removed 8 bases from V and 0 bases from J, with 19 bases in between. The CDR3 loop reads CASVISPGGLNTEAFF. For the CDR3, the DNA is TGTGCCAGCGTAATCAGCCCGGGGGGGCTGAACACTGAAGCTTTCTTT.

This clone was found once. This rearrangement joins TRBV27 to TRBJ2-3, with a weak D call TRBD2 (5 bases). The CDR3 is made up of 21 amino acids. V lost 1 base and J lost 1, with 27 bases in between. Germline loops: CDR1 MNHEY, CDR2 SMNVEV (reference sequence). The CDR3 nucleotides are TGTGCCAGCAGTTTATACCCCCTTCGTAGGAGGATTCTTGGGGGCACAGATACGCAGTATTTT. This gives the protein CASSLYPLRRRILGGTDTQYF.

The chain combines TRBV28 with TRBJ2-5; 7 bases are a match to TRBD1. This CDR3 comprises 17 residues. Looked up from germline, CDR1 is MDHEN and CDR2 is SYDVKM. J lost 3 bases, V lost 5 bases, and 15 bases had no gene match. CDR3 in DNA: TGTGCCAGCAGTGCCTGGGACGGACAGGCAACAAAAGAGACCCAGTACTTC. Residues: CASSAWDGQATKETQYF.

The CDR3 bases are TGTGCCAGTAGTCGCGGTCGGACAGGGACAAATCAGCCCCAGCATTTT. Its protein is CASSRGRTGTNQPQHF. The V call is TRBV19, the J call TRBJ1-5; 8 nucleotides line up with TRBD1. The CDR3 totals 16 residues. Germline assignment: CDR1 LNHDA and CDR2 SQIVND (reference sequence). With V trimmed by 5 bases and J by 4 bases, 10 bases remained unmatched.

The J gene is TRBJ2-7, the V gene TRBV19, with a weak D call TRBD2 (5 bases). The germline V and J ends were trimmed by 1 base and 4 bases, with 5 bases remaining between them. CDR1 and CDR2 from the germline V gene are LNHDA and SQIVND (reference sequence). CDR3 length: 12 residues. This CDR3 reads CASSIGGYEQYF. The CDR3 nucleotides read TGTGCCAGTAGTATAGGCGGGTACGAGCAGTACTTC.

The gene calls are TRBV5-4 and TRBJ2-6, with TRBD2 identical over 14 bases. J lost 0 bases, V lost 6 bases, and 8 bases had no gene match. CDR3 length equals 19 residues. CDR1 and CDR2 from the germline V gene are SGHNT and YYREEE (reference sequence). The chain's CDR3 is CASTPRTSGGPSGANVLTF. The CDR3 bases are TGTGCCAGCACACCTCGGACTAGCGGGGGGCCCTCTGGGGCCAACGTCCTGACTTTC.

This clone was picked up a small number of times. V usage is TRBV4-1 and J usage is TRBJ2-7, with D tentatively TRBD1 (5 bases). V dropped 0 bases and J dropped 2 bases, with 11 bases sitting between them. Germline V gene data show CDR1 as MGHRA and CDR2 as YSYEKL. CDR3 length: 15 residues. CDR3 sequence reads: CASSQEVRAPYEQYF. The CDR3 coding sequence is TGCGCCAGCAGCCAAGAGGTCAGGGCCCCCTACGAGCAGTACTTC.

The rearrangement joins TRBV6-1 to TRBJ2-6; TRBD1 matches 10 bases. The CDR3 totals 17 residues. V dropped 4 bases and J dropped 2; count of bases not matched to a gene: 5. Germline V gives CDR1 MNHNS, CDR2 SASEGT. CDR3 DNA: TGTGCCAGCAGTGCTGAGACAGGGGGCGCTGGGGCCAACGTCCTGACTTTC. This encodes CASSAETGGAGANVLTF.

This chain connects TRBV5-4 to TRBJ1-6; D is perhaps TRBD1 (6 bases). The germline V and J ends were trimmed by 5 bases and 8 bases, with 14 bases remaining between them. Germline CDR1 reads SGHNT; CDR2 reads YYREEE (reference sequence). This CDR3 is built from 14 residues. CDR3 nucleotides: TGTGCCAGCAGTTCCAGGGGTATGGATTCACCCCTCCACTTT. Translating it yields CASSSRGMDSPLHF.

This clone was seen more than once but under ten times. Germline and junction disagree at one end, which may indicate a read error. The rearrangement uses TRBV9 and TRBJ1-2; 8 positions agree with TRBD1. CDR3 size: 13 residues. The V gene's germline CDR1 is SGDLS and CDR2 YYNGEE. The CDR3 coding sequence is TGTGCCAGCAGCGTGGACGGACAGGGAAGGAGCAATTTC. Its translation is CASSVDGQGRSNF.

This chain links TRBV7-2 with TRBJ1-4, with D tentatively TRBD1 (6 bases). V gave up 1 base and J gave up 4 bases, with 19 bases separating them. Germline assignment: CDR1 SGHTA and CDR2 FQGNSA. CDR3 length: 18 amino acids. CDR3 in amino acids: CASSLVGGRGLGNEKLFF. The DNA for the CDR3 is TGTGCCAGCAGCTTAGTAGGGGGGCGCGGGTTGGGTAATGAAAAACTGTTTTTT.

The chain uses TRBV28 and TRBJ1-2; D possibly corresponds to TRBD1 (5 bases). Germline V gives CDR1 MDHEN, CDR2 SYDVKM. V lost 4 bases, J lost 5 bases, and 11 bases lay in between. The length of the CDR3 is 13 residues. CDR3 nucleotide sequence: TGTGCCAGCAGTTCACCGGACACATATGGCTACACCTTC. Amino acids: CASSSPDTYGYTF.

The chain joins TRBV28 to TRBJ1-2; TRBD1 matches 7 bases. V trimming: 6 bases; J trimming: 5 bases; junction bases outside the gene matches: 12. Germline V gene lookup returns CDR1 MDHEN and CDR2 SYDVKM. This CDR3 has 15 residues. CDR3 residues: CASRLPTGTVYGYTF. The CDR3 DNA reads TGTGCCAGCAGGTTACCGACCGGGACAGTGTATGGCTACACCTTC.

Turning to this clone: The limits of the CDR3 on the DNA are not certain, so only TCRdb's listed CDR3 is given. The J gene is TRBJ2-7, the V gene TRBV6-5; TRBD2 is the table's D call and was not checked against the DNA. The CDR3 length is 15 residues, termini included. In germline, CDR1 is MNHEY, CDR2 SVGAGI. The CDR3 sequence: CASSFATGTTSVEYF.

This chain connects TRBV30 to TRBJ1-4; D is undetermined. The V gene's germline CDR1 is GTSNPN and CDR2 SVGIG (reference sequence). This CDR3 region has 15 residues. V lost 2 bases to trimming and J lost 5 bases, with 15 bases between them. CDR3 coding DNA: TGTGCCTGGAGTATGGGGTTTCGGGGAAATGAAAAACTGTTTTTT. It codes for CAWSMGFRGNEKLFF.

The rearrangement joins TRBV21-1 to TRBJ1-4; the table's D call of TRBD1 was not tested on the DNA. TRBV21-1 is described as a pseudogene. This CDR3 has 15 residues. CDR3 nucleotide sequence: TGTGCCAGCAACTCGACAGGGGCAACTAATGAAAAACTGTTTTTT. Residues: CASNSTGATNEKLFF.

This clone was seen a single time. This chain joins TRBV5-1 and TRBJ2-1; D possibly matches TRBD1 or TRBD2 (5 bases each). This CDR3 is 16 amino acids long. V lost 7 bases, J lost 3 bases, and 20 bases lay in between. CDR1 SGHRS and CDR2 YFSETQ come from the germline V gene. CDR3 DNA sequence: TGCGCCAGCCAGGGACGGACGGGGATCGACTACAATGAGCAGTTCTTC. Translated: CASQGRTGIDYNEQFF. The full variable domain, rest sourced from reference TRBV5-1 and TRBJ2-1, is KAGVTQTPRYLIKTRGQQVTLSCSPISGHRSVSWYQQTPGQGLQFLFEYFSETQRNKGNFPGRFSGRQFSNSRSEMNVSTLELGDSALYLCASQGRTGIDYNEQFFGPGTRLTVL.

This chain uses TRBV6-1 with TRBJ2-5; D unclear. CDR3 length: 16 residues. V lost 3 bases and J lost 0, with 14 bases in between. CDR1 is MNHNS and CDR2 is SASEGT in the germline V gene. CDR3 loop: CASSEAERNHQETQYF. CDR3 DNA sequence: TGTGCCAGCAGTGAGGCGGAGAGGAACCACCAAGAGACCCAGTACTTC.